The 31 T cell receptor beta chains listed next were all sequenced from one sample in a study of regulatory T cells in long-lasting Graves disease. Building of the TCR beta libraries involved iRepertoire HTBI primers and Arm-PCR of CDR3 regions. One entry per CDR3 protein results from TCRdb running MiXCR on the multiplex PCR reads. The table lists over 350,000 distinct CDR3 sequences, approximately 16% of them singletons. Time point specified: newly diagnosed GD, antithyroid drugs for less than 3 months. From RNA extracted from PBMCs, the TCR library was made. These same data were also listed under a study on T cells in Graves' hyperthyroidism and ophthalmopathy.

The sequencing used peripheral blood mononuclear cells (PBMCs), collected at new diagnosis, from a patient treated with antithyroid drugs. The receptors here all came from a woman aged 40 to 50 with Graves disease.

This clonotype has just a few counts. The rearrangement joins TRBV29-1 to TRBJ2-7; D remains ambiguous. With 5 bases removed from V and 1 base from J, the gap between germline ends came to 9 bases. CDR1 SQVTM and CDR2 ANQGSEA come from the germline V gene. The CDR3 totals 12 residues. CDR3 amino acids: CSVQTLSYEQYF. DNA for the CDR3: TGCAGCGTTCAGACACTTTCCTACGAGCAGTACTTC.

The V and J genes are TRBV29-1 and TRBJ2-2; D is unresolved. CDR3 size: 13 residues. CDR1 SQVTM and CDR2 ANQGSEA come from the germline V gene. Trimming took 5 bases from V and 5 from J, leaving 12 bases between them. The CDR3, as DNA: TGCAGCGTTTGGGGTTCTGTGACCGGGGAGCTGTTTTTT. Translated, it gives CSVWGSVTGELFF.

Details on this clonotype: This may stem from a read error, because a much larger clone lies one nucleotide away. The V and J genes are TRBV6-1 and TRBJ2-5; 13 bases are shared with TRBD2. Germline CDR1 is MNHNS and CDR2 is SASEGT. This CDR3 contains 17 residues. CDR3 sequence: CVSRTGTSGNYQETQYF. CDR3 nucleotides: TGTGTCAGCAGAACCGGGACTAGCGGGAACTACCAAGAGACCCAGTACTTC.

This clonotype was counted ten times or more. This chain links TRBV5-1 with TRBJ1-1; D uncertain. The CDR3 contains 12 residues. Germline V gene sequence: CDR1 SGHRS, CDR2 YFSETQ. Trimming took 7 bases from V and 11 from J, leaving 18 bases between them. The CDR3 spells CASQRDEGFAFF. CDR3 coding DNA: TGCGCCAGCCAACGTGATGAAGGATTTGCTTTCTTT.

This clonotype was picked up many times. The chain carries TRBV3-1 and TRBJ1-5; D gene unclear. V shed 2 bases and J shed 0 bases, with 11 bases lying between them. The CDR3 spans 16 residues. CDR1 is LGHDT, CDR2 YNNKEL, per germline (reference sequence). CDR3 bases: TGTGCCAGCAGCCAACTAACGCATTATAGCAATCAGCCCCAGCATTTT. This encodes CASSQLTHYSNQPQHF.

This clonotype was recorded many times. The V call is TRBV11-3, the J call TRBJ2-5; 10 positions agree with TRBD1. The ends lost 4 bases at V and 5 bases at J; junction bases unmatched: 7. Germline assignment: CDR1 SGHNT and CDR2 YENEEA. There are 15 residues in the CDR3. CDR3 sequence: CASSSGQGEWETQYF. The CDR3 bases are TGTGCCAGCAGCTCCGGACAGGGGGAGTGGGAGACCCAGTACTTC.

The chain links TRBV5-1 to TRBJ1-5; D not resolved. Trimming took off 1 base at V and 0 bases at J, with 8 bases between the two ends. The CDR3 totals 15 residues. Germline CDR1 SGHRS, CDR2 YFSETQ. For the CDR3, the DNA is TGCGCCAGCAGCTTGACTTCGGGTAGCAATCAGCCCCAGCATTTT. This encodes CASSLTSGSNQPQHF.

J is TRBJ2-5 and V is TRBV27; D may be TRBD2 (5 bases). V was clipped by 5 bases and J by 7 bases, with 11 bases between them. This CDR3 has 12 residues. The germline gives CDR1 MNHEY, CDR2 SMNVEV (reference sequence). CDR3 loop: CASSRGSGTQYF. The CDR3 nucleotides are TGTGCCAGCAGTCGGGGTTCTGGGACCCAGTACTTC.

This clonotype has ten or more counts. The chain links TRBV12-3 or TRBV12-4 to TRBJ1-1; weak D call: TRBD1 (5 bases). With 10 bases removed from V and 1 base from J, the gap between germline ends came to 10 bases. The CDR3 totals 12 residues. For the CDR3, the DNA is TGTGCCACCACGGGGGAGAACACTGAAGCTTTCTTT. It is translated as CATTGENTEAFF.

This clonotype was found once. This sequence may be a read error, since a much larger clone differs from it by one base. V usage is TRBV6-5 and J usage is TRBJ2-2; tentative D call: TRBD2 (6 bases). CDR1 MNHEY and CDR2 SVGAGI come from the germline V gene. The length of the CDR3 is 13 residues. The ends were cut back, 2 bases at V and 5 bases at J, with 6 bases in the middle. CDR3 in amino acids: CASSYGGTGELFF. The CDR3 nucleotides read TGTGCCAGCAGTTACGGGGGGACCGGGGAGCTGTTTTTT.

This clonotype turned up a few times. In DNA form, the CDR3 reads TGTGCCAGCAGGCCGACGGGGAACACTGAAGCTTTCTTT. This translates into CASRPTGNTEAFF. This chain uses TRBV7-2 with TRBJ1-1, with D hard to call. CDR1 is SGHTA and CDR2 is FQGNSA in the germline V gene. Trimming stripped 6 bases from V and 1 base from J, with 9 bases between. This CDR3 is built from 13 residues.

This clonotype was seen only a few times. The chain couples TRBV7-2 to TRBJ2-1; 11 positions agree with TRBD2. Germline V gene sequence: CDR1 SGHTA, CDR2 FQGNSA. V was pared by 1 base and J by 2 bases, with 7 bases of the junction left unmatched. This CDR3 spans 18 amino acids. CDR3 DNA sequence: TGTGCCAGCAGCTTAGGAAGTTTGGGACTAGCGGCCTACAATGAGCAGTTCTTC. It yields the protein CASSLGSLGLAAYNEQFF.

This clonotype was detected ten times or more. V is TRBV7-3 and J is TRBJ2-1, with a tentative D call TRBD2 (7 bases). The V end was cut by 4 bases, the J end by 1 base, with 17 bases between. CDR3 size: 17 residues. Germline assignment: CDR1 SGHTA and CDR2 FQGTGA. CDR3 in amino acids: CASSSRGRESSYNEQFF. DNA of the CDR3: TGTGCCAGCAGCTCCCGGGGGCGGGAGAGTTCCTACAATGAGCAGTTCTTC.

The chain carries TRBV7-2 and TRBJ2-5; 13 bases agree with TRBD2. Germline CDR1 reads SGHTA; CDR2 reads FQGNSA. The CDR3 loop spans 18 amino acids. V lost 2 bases and J lost 2; bases outside the gene matches: 8. The CDR3 protein is CASSLWTSGSYLQETQYF. The CDR3 bases are TGTGCCAGCAGCTTATGGACTAGCGGGAGCTATTTACAAGAGACCCAGTACTTC.

A single count supports this clonotype. Being one base from a much bigger clone, this may be a read error. The gene calls are TRBV7-9 and TRBJ2-7; D is perhaps TRBD2 (6 bases). CDR1 is SEHNR, CDR2 FQNEAQ, per germline (reference sequence). The CDR3 totals 17 residues. The CDR3 DNA reads TGTGCCAGCAGCTTACCGTCTTATTTTAGCGGAGAGGGCGAGCACTACTTC. It yields the protein CASSLPSYFSGEGEHYF.

This clonotype was seen only a few times. V and J are TRBV7-6 and TRBJ2-7; 9 positions match TRBD2. The CDR3 runs 15 residues. CDR1 is SGHVS, CDR2 FNYEAQ, per germline. With V trimmed by 4 bases and J by 1 base, 5 bases remained unmatched. CDR3 loop: CASSSQREESYEQYF. CDR3 sequence (DNA): TGTGCCAGCAGCTCGCAGCGGGAGGAATCCTACGAGCAGTACTTC.

CDR3 residues: CASSLASGLVGYEQFF. The CDR3 DNA reads TGTGCCAGCAGCTTAGCTAGCGGGCTGGTGGGCTATGAGCAGTTCTTC. V and J are TRBV7-2 and TRBJ2-1, with TRBD2 matching over 7 bases. Germline CDR1 SGHTA, CDR2 FQGNSA. V lost 0 bases to trimming and J lost 8 bases; unmatched junction nucleotides: 10. The CDR3 runs to 16 residues.

To note about this clonotype: This may be a read error, as it is one base from a much larger clone. J is TRBJ1-1 and V is TRBV3-1; maybe TRBD1 (6 bases). Germline V CDR1 and CDR2: LGHDT, YNNKEL (reference sequence). CDR3 length equals 16 residues. The CDR3: CASSQDRVQGNSPHHF. CDR3 DNA: TGTGCCAGCAGCCAAGATAGGGTACAGGGAAATTCACCCCACCACTTT.

The chain is built from TRBV29-1 and TRBJ2-3; D may be TRBD2 (5 bases). The CDR3 sequence is 17 residues long. From germline, CDR1 is SQVTM and CDR2 ANQGSEA. Between the trimmed V and J ends, which lost 5 bases and 5 bases, there was a span of 26 bases. As DNA, the CDR3 is TGCAGCGTTAACGGCGTCCCCCGGGATCGCCATATAGATACGCAGTATTTT. Encoded protein: CSVNGVPRDRHIDTQYF.

Many counts were recorded for this clonotype. The V gene is TRBV28, the J gene TRBJ1-1; D is uncertain. Germline CDR1 and CDR2: MDHEN and SYDVKM. Between the trimmed V and J ends, which lost 4 bases and 4 bases, there was a span of 13 bases. This CDR3 is built from 14 residues. CDR3 coding DNA: TGTGCCAGCAGTTCGGGGTCGGGCGGCACTGAAGCTTTCTTT. This translates into CASSSGSGGTEAFF.

This clonotype was counted many times. The J gene is TRBJ2-4, the V gene TRBV12-3 or TRBV12-4; 8 bases map to TRBD1. CDR3 length: 13 amino acids. Losses at the gene ends were 5 bases for V and 15 bases for J; bases not matched to a gene: 12. The CDR3 DNA follows: TGTGCCAGCAGTAATACGGTCAGGGGGCGAGGGTACTTC. Translated: CASSNTVRGRGYF.

In its sample, this clonotype was seen a few times. The V and J genes are TRBV4-1 and TRBJ1-6; D perhaps matches TRBD1 (6 bases). There are 16 residues in the CDR3. CDR1 and CDR2 from the germline V gene are MGHRA and YSYEKL. Trimming left V 4 bases short and J 7 bases short, with 17 bases between. The CDR3 DNA reads TGCGCCAGCAGCCCCAAGGGGGAAGTAGAAAATTCACCCCTCCACTTT. Amino acid sequence: CASSPKGEVENSPLHF.

This clonotype was recorded a few times. This chain links TRBV4-2 with TRBJ2-2; D is unclear. Looked up from germline, CDR1 is LGHNA and CDR2 is YNFKEQ. V was pared by 8 bases and J by 7 bases, with 11 bases between. CDR3 length: 12 amino acids. CDR3 protein: CASALAYGELFF. The CDR3 region has the DNA TGTGCCAGCGCCTTAGCTTACGGGGAGCTGTTTTTT.

The chain has TRBV11-3 and TRBJ2-1; no definite D call. Looked up from germline, CDR1 is SGHNT and CDR2 is YENEEA. V lost 2 bases, J lost 7 bases, and 15 bases lay in between. CDR3 length: 15 residues. CDR3 in DNA: TGTGCCAGCAGCTTATACAGCGACCTGGGGAATGAGCAGTTCTTC. This sequence encodes CASSLYSDLGNEQFF.

This clonotype was detected many times. The CDR3 spells CASSLTTNTDTQYF. The CDR3 DNA reads as TGTGCCAGCAGTTTAACGACTAACACAGATACGCAGTATTTT. The chain combines TRBV28 with TRBJ2-3, with D tentatively TRBD2 (5 bases). The V gene lost 2 bases and the J gene lost 2 bases, with 8 bases spanning the gap. Germline values: CDR1 MDHEN, CDR2 SYDVKM. This CDR3 region has 14 residues.

This sequence joins TRBV19 and TRBJ1-5, with D possibly being TRBD1 (5 bases). CDR3 length: 13 amino acids. CDR1 is LNHDA and CDR2 is SQIVND in the germline V gene (reference sequence). The V gene lost 5 bases and the J gene lost 5 bases, with 10 bases spanning the gap. CDR3 DNA: TGTGCCAGTAGTTCAGGGAGCCATCAGCCCCAGCATTTT. Amino acid sequence: CASSSGSHQPQHF.

The chain has TRBV2 and TRBJ2-5; 8 bases are shared with TRBD1. The V and J ends lost 6 bases and 2 bases, in that order; junction bases with no gene match: 5. Looked up from germline, CDR1 is SNHLY and CDR2 is FYNNEI. CDR3 length: 14 amino acids. CDR3 DNA sequence: TGTGCCAGCAGCGTACAGGGGGGACAAGAGACCCAGTACTTC. Its translation: CASSVQGGQETQYF.

In the case of this clonotype: A much larger clone differs by one base, so this may be a read error. The V call is TRBV18, the J call TRBJ2-7; TRBD1 aligns across 10 bases. This CDR3 comprises 15 residues. The germline CDR1 and CDR2 sequences are KGHSH and LQKENI. CDR3: CASSPPGQGKYDQYF. DNA for the CDR3: TGTGCCAGCTCACCACCGGGACAGGGGAAGTACGACCAGTACTTC.

This clonotype was observed at least ten times. The V call is TRBV12-3 or TRBV12-4, the J call TRBJ2-2, with D perhaps TRBD2 (5 bases). V lost 3 bases and J lost 10, with 21 bases in between. The CDR3 covers 16 residues. Here the CDR3 DNA reads TGTGCCAGCAGTTTTGGCTTAGGGAGAGGCCAGGTGGAGCTGTTTTTT. It yields the protein CASSFGLGRGQVELFF.

The chain is built from TRBV19 and TRBJ1-2; 7 bases map to TRBD1. Per the germline V gene, CDR1 is LNHDA and CDR2 is SQIVND (reference sequence). V lost 3 bases and J lost 4; bases outside the gene matches: 14. The CDR3 has 17 amino acids. The chain's CDR3 is CASSISVSAGGIYGYTF. CDR3 bases: TGTGCCAGTAGTATCTCGGTTTCGGCAGGGGGAATCTATGGCTACACCTTC.

V is TRBV6-2 or TRBV6-3 and J is TRBJ1-2, with D maybe TRBD1 (6 bases). The V gene's germline CDR1 is MNHEY and CDR2 SVGEGT. V dropped 0 bases and J dropped 0 bases, with 11 bases sitting between them. CDR3 length: 16 residues. The CDR3 is CASSYSGTPTNYGYTF. The CDR3 DNA is TGTGCCAGCAGTTACTCTGGGACACCGACTAACTATGGCTACACCTTC.